The clone carrying this T cell receptor beta chain turned up a few times. Its antigen is unidentified. TCRdb itself ran the reads through MiXCR, one entry per CDR3 protein. Seen here are about 770,000 distinct CDR3 sequences, about 29% observed once, and the top ten hold over 10%. V lost 1 base to trimming and J lost 6 bases, with 6 bases between them. The CDR3 is 13 residues long. These data belong to a study of T cell repertoires in cytomegalovirus infection. Study in general: CMV infection together with matching HLA type was indicated by public TCR beta signatures.

Overall study results and limits: Predominance within the ex vivo response was attributable to HLA-C-restricted CMV-specific TCR beta clonotypes. Cumulative public TCR beta family frequency identified CMV carriers with the relevant HLA.

This sequence joins TRBV12-3 or TRBV12-4 and TRBJ2-2; D unresolved. The specimen was cultured CD8+ T cells from PBMCs, collected from culture after CMV antigen stimulation. This receptor was taken from a human donor in good health (CMV status not recorded). Some clones in this sample may be carry-over from other donors' samples. CDR3 in DNA: TGTGCCAGCAGTTTAGTCATTTCCGGGGAGCTGTTTTTT. It yields the protein CASSLVISGELFF.